This T cell receptor beta chain was recorded in a study of Graves' ophthalmopathy and Graves' hyperthyroidism. Notes on the study in general: Built on 13 signatures, a model told ophthalmopathy apart from stable hyperthyroidism with about 90% sensitivity and under 83% specificity. Detection in blood was also observed for most expanded thyroid clonotypes above 0.001 frequency.

Investigators amplified TCR beta CDR3 regions from RNA transcripts. Scientists carried out first-round RT-PCR using HTBI primers and then a second-round multiplex PCR. From the multiplex PCR reads, TCRdb called clonotypes with MiXCR, one entry per CDR3 protein. This table holds about 550,000 distinct CDR3 sequences, just under 40% found once. With respect to this clonotype: The antigen is not known.

V dropped 6 bases and J dropped 7; count of bases not matched to a gene: 11. This CDR3 comprises 15 residues. CDR1 and CDR2 (germline): SEHNR, FQNEAQ (reference sequence). The chain couples TRBV7-9 to TRBJ1-4; 7 bases map to TRBD1. The source is an adult man with Graves' hyperthyroidism. The sample comprised peripheral blood or thyroid tissue (not recorded which). The CDR3 loop reads CASSQLTGSSEKLFF. The CDR3 bases are TGTGCCAGCAGTCAGCTGACAGGGAGTAGTGAAAAACTGTTTTTT. The variable domain in full, with the rest retrieved from reference TRBV7-9 and TRBJ1-4, is DTGVSQNPRHKITKRGQNVTFRCDPISEHNRLYWYRQTLGQGPEFLTYFQNEAQLEKSRLLSDRFSAERPKGSFSTLEIQRTEQGDSAMYLCASSQLTGSSEKLFFGSGTQLSVL.